This T cell receptor (beta chain) was identified in a study of T cell changes during pregnancy in multiple sclerosis. Assay used: immunoSEQ multiplex PCR; TCRdb lists only in-frame clones, some missing. Seen here are about 94,000 clones, 90% to 95% observed once, and the top ten hold about 0.98%. V trimming: 5 bases; J trimming: 2 bases; junction bases outside the gene matches: 2. Looked up from germline, CDR1 is SEHNR and CDR2 is FQNEAQ (reference sequence). This CDR3 is 14 amino acids long. The source of this sequence is a female donor with multiple sclerosis, enrolled in a pregnancy study. The chain joins TRBV7-9 to TRBJ1-3; the match to TRBD1 covers 8 bases. Sequences were derived from peripheral blood, sampled after pregnancy. The DNA of the CDR3 is TGTGCCAGCAGCCACAGGGGGACTGGAAACACCATATATTTT. This sequence encodes CASSHRGTGNTIYF.